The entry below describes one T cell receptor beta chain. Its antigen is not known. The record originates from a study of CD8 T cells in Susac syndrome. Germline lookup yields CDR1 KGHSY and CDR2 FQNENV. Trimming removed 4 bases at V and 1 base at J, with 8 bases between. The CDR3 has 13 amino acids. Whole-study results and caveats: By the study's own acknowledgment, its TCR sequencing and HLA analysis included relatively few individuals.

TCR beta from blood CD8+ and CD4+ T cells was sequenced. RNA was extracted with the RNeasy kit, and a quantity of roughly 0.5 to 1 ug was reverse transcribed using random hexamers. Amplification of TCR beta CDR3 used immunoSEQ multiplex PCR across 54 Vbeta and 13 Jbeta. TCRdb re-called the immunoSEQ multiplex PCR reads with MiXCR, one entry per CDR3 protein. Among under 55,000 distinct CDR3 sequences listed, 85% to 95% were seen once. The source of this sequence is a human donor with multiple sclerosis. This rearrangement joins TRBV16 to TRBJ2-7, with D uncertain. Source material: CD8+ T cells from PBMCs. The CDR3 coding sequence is TGTGCCAGCAGCCCCCCGGTTTCCTACGAGCAGTACTTC. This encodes CASSPPVSYEQYF. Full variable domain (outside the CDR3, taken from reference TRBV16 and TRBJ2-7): GEEVAQTPKHLVRGEGQKAKLYCAPIKGHSYVFWYQQVLKNEFKFLISFQNENVFDETGMPKERFSAKCLPNSPCSLEIQATKLEDSAVYFCASSPPVSYEQYFGPGTRLTVT.